The TCR beta chain described here comes from a study of Graves' ophthalmopathy and Graves' hyperthyroidism. As for the study in general: Over 18 months of follow-up, stable hyperthyroidism required that no ophthalmopathy appear.

V was pared by 6 bases and J by 2 bases, with 14 bases between. Per the germline V gene, CDR1 is SQVTM and CDR2 is ANQGSEA. The CDR3 has 13 amino acids. Pregnant or lactating patients and those with other autoimmune diseases or uncontrolled infections were excluded. Diagnoses were established from clinical symptoms, serum thyroxine, TRAb, thyroid ultrasound and orbital computed tomography. RNA transcripts yielded amplified TCR beta CDR3 regions. HTBI-primed first-round RT-PCR preceded second-round multiplex PCR. TCRdb reanalysed the multiplex PCR reads using MiXCR and keeps one entry per CDR3 protein. The profile covers approximately 1.2 million distinct CDR3 sequences, with approximately 35% appearing a single time and roughly 10% taken by the ten largest.

V gene TRBV29-1 combines with J gene TRBJ2-7; possibly TRBD1 or TRBD2 for D (6 bases each). The sequence came from an adult man with Graves' hyperthyroidism. Material: peripheral blood or thyroid tissue (not recorded which). In DNA form, the CDR3 reads TGCAGCGTCGACACCGGGGGCCCCTACGAGCAGTACTTC. Encoded protein: CSVDTGGPYEQYF.